This T cell receptor beta chain originates from a study of spatial heterogeneity in lung cancer. Study overall: Where available, sequencing covered follow-up PBMC samples, taken at a median of around two years after resection.

TCRdb ran MiXCR on the 5' RACE reads and lists one entry per CDR3 protein. Among 60,000 to 85,000 distinct CDR3 sequences, about 9.5% were seen once, and the ten largest hold roughly 1.8%. The sample's time point: blood at routine non-recurrence follow-up after resection. Frozen PBMC, nontumor lung or tumor provided whole RNA, which was sequenced unsorted. The specimen comprised PBMCs, sampled at follow-up. This receptor was taken from a female donor with early-stage non-small cell lung cancer.

This CDR3 is CATSDSLPTSGRAYAGELFF. The CDR3 coding sequence is TGTGCCACCAGTGATTCCCTACCGACTAGCGGGAGGGCCTACGCCGGGGAGCTGTTTTTT. The rearrangement uses TRBV24-1 and TRBJ2-2, with TRBD2 identical over 14 bases. The CDR3 is 20 residues long. V shed 2 bases and J 6 bases; nucleotides not matched to a gene: 13. Per the germline V gene, CDR1 is KGHDR and CDR2 is SFDVKD.